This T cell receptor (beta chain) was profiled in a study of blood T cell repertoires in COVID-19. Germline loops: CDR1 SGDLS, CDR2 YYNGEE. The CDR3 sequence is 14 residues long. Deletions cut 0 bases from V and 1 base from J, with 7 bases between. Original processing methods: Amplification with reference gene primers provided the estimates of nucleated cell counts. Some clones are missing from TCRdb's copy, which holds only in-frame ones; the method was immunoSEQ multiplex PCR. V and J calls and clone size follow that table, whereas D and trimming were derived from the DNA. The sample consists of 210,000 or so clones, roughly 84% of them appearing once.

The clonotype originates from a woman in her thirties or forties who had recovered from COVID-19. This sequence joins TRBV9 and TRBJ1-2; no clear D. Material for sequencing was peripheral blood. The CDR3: CASSVAGDNYGYTF. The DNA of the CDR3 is TGTGCCAGCAGCGTAGCCGGGGATAACTATGGCTACACCTTC.